One sample yielded the 3 T cell receptor beta chains listed below, sequenced in a study of T cell clonality in common variable immunodeficiency. Assay: immunoSEQ multiplex PCR; the TCRdb copy retains only in-frame clones and omits some. The sample gives tens of thousands of clones, none seen only once, and the top ten clones hold nearly 3.5%. What was sequenced was peripheral blood mononuclear cells. The receptor set was obtained from a person aged 18 to 75 in good health.

This clone showed up many times. The read ends 3 residues early relative to the CDR3; the germline J gene fills the gap. The rearrangement uses TRBV7-9 and TRBJ1-3; 7 bases are shared with TRBD1. The CDR3 runs to 15 residues. Per the germline V gene, CDR1 is SEHNR and CDR2 is FQNEAQ (reference sequence). Trimming removed 1 base from V and 8 bases from J; junction bases left unmatched: 8. The CDR3 reads CASSLEGGRGDTIYF. Incomplete CDR3 DNA: TGTGCCAGCAGCTTAGAAGGGGGCCGGGGAGACACC. Full variable domain (remainder filled in from reference TRBV7-9 and TRBJ1-3): DTGVSQNPRHKITKRGQNVTFRCDPISEHNRLYWYRQTLGQGPEFLTYFQNEAQLEKSRLLSDRFSAERPKGSFSTLEIQRTEQGDSAMYLCASSLEGGRGDTIYFGEGSWLTVV.

This clone has a handful of counts. The read falls 3 residues short of the CDR3 end, and the missing part is taken from the germline J gene. The gene calls are TRBV2 and TRBJ2-2; 7 nucleotides line up with TRBD2. The trim removed 2 bases at V and 2 bases at J, leaving 2 bases unmatched. The CDR3 totals 15 residues. CDR1 and CDR2 (germline): SNHLY, FYNNEI. CDR3 DNA (partial): TGTGCCAGCAGTGAACTAGCGGTTAACACCGGGGAG. Protein sequence: CASSELAVNTGE. The entire CDR3 sequence reads CASSELAVNTGELFF.

Ten or more counts support this clone. The CDR3 end lies 3 residues beyond the end of the read and is filled in from the germline J gene. The chain combines TRBV11-2 with TRBJ2-7; TRBD2 matches 8 bases. This CDR3 has 15 amino acids. Germline V gene lookup returns CDR1 SGHAT and CDR2 FQNNGV. Trimming took 4 bases from V and 2 from J; bases not matched to a gene: 7. The sequenced CDR3 bases are TGTGCCAGCAGCTCTCTCGGGGGGGCCCCCTACGAG. Translating it yields CASSSLGGAPYE. The whole CDR3 protein is CASSSLGGAPYEQYF.